Shown below are 13 T cell receptor beta chains from a single sample sequenced in a study of blood T cell repertoires in COVID-19. Data came from immunoSEQ multiplex PCR; TCRdb stores just in-frame clones and leaves some out. The sample holds about 100,000 clones, approximately 89% seen once. The sequencing input was peripheral blood. The receptors come from a man aged 50-59 years with active COVID-19.

This clone was detected only once. This chain connects TRBV5-1 to TRBJ2-2; TRBD2 matches at 7 bases. Unmatched junction bases numbered 7, after V lost 4 bases and J lost 7 bases. This CDR3 is built from 14 residues. The germline V gene encodes CDR1 SGHRS and CDR2 YFSETQ. In DNA, the CDR3 is TGCGCCAGCAGCCGGGAAGCGGGGAGCGGGGAGCTGTTTTTT. It codes for CASSREAGSGELFF.

The chain joins TRBV7-2 to TRBJ2-1; 8 bases are shared with TRBD2. CDR3 length: 13 amino acids. Germline CDR1 is SGHTA and CDR2 is FQGNSA. The ends lost 5 bases at V and 8 bases at J; junction bases unmatched: 5. CDR3 nucleotides: TGTGCCAGCAGCGGGACTAGGAGGGATGAGCAGTTCTTC. Translating it yields CASSGTRRDEQFF.

This chain connects TRBV6-5 to TRBJ1-1; maybe TRBD1 (6 bases). The germline V gene encodes CDR1 MNHEY and CDR2 SVGAGI. V was cut by 7 bases and J by 6 bases, with 15 bases left in between. The CDR3 loop spans 13 amino acids. The CDR3 loop reads CASKEGGLAEAFF. The DNA of the CDR3 is TGTGCCAGCAAGGAAGGGGGATTGGCTGAAGCTTTCTTT.

The V call is TRBV6-5, the J call TRBJ1-2, with TRBD1 as a possible D gene (5 bases). CDR3 size: 12 residues. Trimming took off 6 bases at V and 7 bases at J, with 12 bases between the two ends. Germline V CDR1 and CDR2: MNHEY, SVGAGI. The CDR3 loop reads CASRGANGGYTF. CDR3 in DNA: TGTGCCAGCAGAGGGGCGAACGGTGGCTACACCTTC.

The V and J genes are TRBV5-1 and TRBJ2-3, with D possibly matching TRBD1 (5 bases). Germline V gene sequence: CDR1 SGHRS, CDR2 YFSETQ. The CDR3 is made up of 16 amino acids. Trimming pared 0 bases from V and 1 base from J, leaving 12 bases between. The CDR3 protein is CASSLDLVGRTDTQYF. The CDR3 DNA reads as TGCGCCAGCAGCTTGGACCTAGTGGGGCGCACAGATACGCAGTATTTT.

The chain recombines TRBV6-6 with TRBJ1-1, with D possibly TRBD1 on 6 matching bases. The germline V and J ends were trimmed by 2 bases and 7 bases, with 14 bases remaining between them. The CDR3 length is 14 residues. Germline V gene lookup returns CDR1 MNHNY and CDR2 SVGAGI (reference sequence). CDR3 amino acids: CASSYGGAVNEAFF. DNA for the CDR3: TGTGCCAGCAGTTACGGGGGGGCAGTCAATGAAGCTTTCTTT.

The rearrangement uses TRBV3-1 (or the pseudogene TRBV3-2) and TRBJ2-1; D might be TRBD2 (5 bases). The ends were cut back, 2 bases at V and 7 bases at J, with 15 bases in the middle. The CDR3 runs 15 residues. Germline lookup yields CDR1 LGHDT and CDR2 YNNKEL (reference sequence). The CDR3 DNA reads as TGTGCCAGCAGCCAACTTGTTAGCGCGCTAAATGAGCAGTTCTTC. Amino acids: CASSQLVSALNEQFF.

The chain is built from TRBV10-2 and TRBJ1-2; D is uncertain. CDR1 WSHSY and CDR2 SAAADI come from the germline V gene. V lost 6 bases and J lost 4, with 15 bases in between. The CDR3 extends over 14 amino acids. CDR3 in amino acids: CASRQRDGGYGYTF. CDR3 nucleotide sequence: TGCGCCAGCAGACAACGGGATGGCGGCTATGGCTACACCTTC.

The CDR3 region has the DNA TGTGCCAGCAGTTACCCCCGGGTCGGGACAGATACGCAGTATTTT. It yields the protein CASSYPRVGTDTQYF. The V call is TRBV6-2 or TRBV6-3, the J call TRBJ2-3, with D unclear. V lost 2 bases and J 3 bases, leaving 12 bases between the germline ends. Germline CDR1 MNHEY, CDR2 SVGEGT. The CDR3 extends over 15 amino acids.

The genes are TRBV5-6 and TRBJ2-7, with a weak D call TRBD1 (5 bases). This CDR3 spans 12 amino acids. Germline V CDR1 and CDR2: SGHDT, YYEEEE. V was trimmed by 3 bases and J by 3 bases, leaving 7 bases between them. The CDR3 reads CASSSQGYEQYV. The CDR3 bases are TGTGCCAGCAGCTCCCAGGGCTACGAGCAGTACGTC.

This chain uses TRBV6-6 with TRBJ1-5; D gene uncertain. V dropped 7 bases and J dropped 0 bases, with 7 bases sitting between them. The CDR3 totals 13 residues. Germline CDR1 reads MNHNY; CDR2 reads SVGAGI (reference sequence). The CDR3 protein is CASNRYSNQPQHF. CDR3 sequence (DNA): TGTGCCAGCAACCGGTATAGCAATCAGCCCCAGCATTTT.

The V gene is TRBV10-3, the J gene TRBJ2-2; D call uncertain. The germline V gene encodes CDR1 ENHRY and CDR2 SYGVKD. The CDR3 has 12 residues. V was clipped by 4 bases and J by 5 bases, with 5 bases between them. In DNA, the CDR3 is TGTGCCATCAGTGCCAGGACCGGGGAGCTGTTTTTT. Residues: CAISARTGELFF.

The rearrangement uses TRBV19 and TRBJ2-5; 10 bases map to TRBD2. The ends lost 10 bases at V and 4 bases at J; junction bases unmatched: 9. The germline gives CDR1 LNHDA, CDR2 SQIVND (reference sequence). The CDR3 runs 14 residues. CDR3 sequence (DNA): TGTGCCACCGGGGAGCGGGAGGGCAGAGAGACCCAGTACTTC. Translating gives CATGEREGRETQYF.